Presented here are 24 T cell receptor beta chains from one specimen sequenced in a study of blood T cell repertoires in COVID-19. TCRdb's copy holds only in-frame clones and misses some; the assay was immunoSEQ multiplex PCR. The sample contains about 200,000 clones, over 70% of which appear only once. The sample was peripheral blood. Receptor source: a woman between 70 and 85 years old with acute or convalescent COVID-19.

The chain couples TRBV5-1 to TRBJ1-2; D call uncertain. The CDR3 sequence is 14 residues long. The V gene lost 0 bases and the J gene lost 2 bases, with 8 bases spanning the gap. Per germline, CDR1 SGHRS and CDR2 YFSETQ. The CDR3 loop reads CASSLVSRNYGYTF. The CDR3 coding sequence is TGCGCCAGCAGCTTGGTGTCTAGAAACTATGGCTACACCTTC.

The genes are TRBV11-2 and TRBJ1-6, with TRBD1 identical over 7 bases. CDR3 length: 17 amino acids. V lost 5 bases, J lost 4 bases, and 11 bases stayed unmatched. Germline V CDR1 and CDR2: SGHAT, FQNNGV. In DNA form, the CDR3 reads TGTGCCAGCAGCCTCCACGGGACAGACTTTTATAATTCACCCCTCCACTTT. Its translation: CASSLHGTDFYNSPLHF.

This rearrangement joins TRBV18 to TRBJ2-2; maybe TRBD1 (6 bases). V was shortened by 1 base and J by 0 bases, with 6 bases between the two germline ends. Germline V gene sequence: CDR1 KGHSH, CDR2 LQKENI. CDR3 length: 15 residues. For the CDR3, the DNA is TGTGCCAGCTCACCACGGACAGCGAACACCGGGGAGCTGTTTTTT. Translating gives CASSPRTANTGELFF. Looking up the rest from reference TRBV18 and TRBJ2-2 gives the full variable domain: NAGVMQNPRHLVRRRGQEARLRCSPMKGHSHVYWYRQLPEEGLKFMVYLQKENIIDESGMPKERFSAEFPKEGPSILRIQQVVRGDSAAYFCASSPRTANTGELFFGEGSRLTVL.

The rearrangement joins TRBV2 to TRBJ2-1; D uncertain. This CDR3 is 15 amino acids long. V was trimmed by 4 bases and J by 4 bases, leaving 14 bases between them. Germline V lookup: CDR1 SNHLY, CDR2 FYNNEI. CDR3 sequence: CASSVSHGSYNEQFF. CDR3 DNA: TGTGCCAGCAGTGTTAGTCACGGTTCTTACAATGAGCAGTTCTTC.

The chain uses TRBV6-5 and TRBJ2-7; 9 bases are a match to TRBD2. V lost 0 bases to trimming and J lost 3 bases; unmatched junction nucleotides: 6. The germline V gene encodes CDR1 MNHEY and CDR2 SVGAGI. The CDR3 runs to 16 residues. The CDR3 sequence is CASSYSALAGNYEQYF. The DNA of the CDR3 is TGTGCCAGCAGTTACTCCGCGCTAGCGGGGAACTACGAGCAGTACTTC.

Here the CDR3 DNA reads TGTGCCAGCAGCCCCTTAGGGGATGGCTACACCTTC. It is translated as CASSPLGDGYTF. This chain joins TRBV3-1 (or the pseudogene TRBV3-2) and TRBJ1-2; TRBD1 might be the D (5 bases). Germline CDR1 and CDR2: LGHDT and YNNKEL (reference sequence). V gave up 4 bases and J gave up 6 bases, with 9 bases separating them. The CDR3 runs 12 residues.

This rearrangement joins TRBV5-4 to TRBJ2-1; 7 bases fit TRBD2. Germline V lookup: CDR1 SGHNT, CDR2 YYREEE (reference sequence). The CDR3 runs 14 residues. J was trimmed by 7 bases and V by 1 base; bases with no gene match: 5. The CDR3 sequence is CASSLSGGGNEQFF. CDR3 DNA: TGTGCCAGCAGCTTGTCTGGGGGGGGGAATGAGCAGTTCTTC.

The chain links TRBV18 to TRBJ1-4; D gene unclear. Germline CDR1 and CDR2: KGHSH and LQKENI. This CDR3 has 14 residues. Trimming stripped 2 bases from V and 5 bases from J, with 9 bases between. CDR3 residues: CASSPMRLNEKLFF. The CDR3 DNA reads as TGTGCCAGCTCACCAATGAGGTTAAATGAAAAACTGTTTTTT.

The rearrangement joins TRBV2 to TRBJ2-1; TRBD1 aligns across 10 bases. V gave up 6 bases and J gave up 1 base; unmatched junction bases: 3. This CDR3 is 15 amino acids long. Germline CDR1 is SNHLY and CDR2 is FYNNEI. The CDR3 nucleotides are TGTGCCAGCAGCCCGGGACAGGGGTCCTACAATGAGCAGTTCTTC. It translates to CASSPGQGSYNEQFF.

J is TRBJ2-1 and V is TRBV14; 7 bases are shared with TRBD2. CDR1 SGHDN and CDR2 FVKESK come from the germline V gene. The CDR3 is 12 residues long. After removal of 8 bases from V and 9 bases from J, the junction contained 7 bases not matched to a gene. The CDR3 coding sequence is TGTGCCAGCGGCTGGGGGGAGGGTGAGCAGTTCTTC. It yields the protein CASGWGEGEQFF.

This rearrangement joins TRBV11-2 to TRBJ2-7; D may be TRBD2 (5 bases). V dropped 3 bases and J dropped 4 bases, with 7 bases sitting between them. The CDR3 length is 12 residues. CDR1 and CDR2 (germline): SGHAT, FQNNGV. The DNA for the CDR3 is TGTGCCAGCAGCTTGACGGGGTACGAGCAGTACTTC. It yields the protein CASSLTGYEQYF.

The chain couples TRBV7-3 to TRBJ1-1; D uncertain. This CDR3 is built from 14 residues. Germline V gene lookup returns CDR1 SGHTA and CDR2 FQGTGA. Trimming took 5 bases from V and 0 from J, leaving 10 bases between them. The CDR3 spells CASSLDPVNTEAFF. DNA of the CDR3: TGTGCCAGCAGCCTCGATCCGGTGAACACTGAAGCTTTCTTT.

In its sample, this clone was seen a few times. V and J are TRBV28 and TRBJ1-6, with D possibly matching TRBD1 (6 bases). CDR1 is MDHEN and CDR2 is SYDVKM in the germline V gene. The CDR3 sequence is 16 residues long. Trimming took off 5 bases at V and 14 bases at J, with 25 bases between the two ends. CDR3 region: CASSGGTGLGANTLHF. CDR3 DNA sequence: TGTGCCAGCAGTGGTGGTACAGGGCTCGGTGCGAACACCCTCCACTTT.

Turning to this clone: The sample contains more than one DNA sequence encoding this CDR3. This chain joins TRBV5-1 and TRBJ1-1; D gene unclear. The CDR3 is 15 residues long. From germline, CDR1 is SGHRS and CDR2 YFSETQ. The V end lost 0 bases, the J end lost 1 base, and 10 bases lay between the germline ends. The CDR3 reads CASSLEGVGNTEAFF. The CDR3 DNA reads TGCGCCAGCAGCTTGGAAGGAGTTGGGAACACTGAAGCTTTCTTT.

The rearrangement links TRBV27 to TRBJ2-2; a weak D match, TRBD1 (6 bases). The CDR3 totals 16 residues. CDR1 MNHEY and CDR2 SMNVEV come from the germline V gene (reference sequence). V gave up 0 bases and J gave up 4 bases, with 12 bases separating them. CDR3 region: CASSLSAGVGTGELFF. CDR3 in DNA: TGTGCCAGCAGTTTATCGGCAGGGGTAGGCACCGGGGAGCTGTTTTTT.

V gene TRBV5-4 combines with J gene TRBJ1-5, with a tentative D call TRBD1 (5 bases). The V end lost 4 bases, the J end lost 6 bases, and 23 bases lay between the germline ends. Germline V lookup: CDR1 SGHNT, CDR2 YYREEE (reference sequence). This CDR3 spans 17 amino acids. CDR3 residues: CASSPGGYSPISQPQHF. CDR3 nucleotides: TGTGCCAGCAGCCCTGGGGGGTATTCCCCAATCAGTCAGCCCCAGCATTTT.

The CDR3 DNA reads as TGCGCCAGCAGCTTGGATCCCCGGGGTTATTCACCCCTCCACTTT. The encoded protein is CASSLDPRGYSPLHF. The chain has TRBV5-1 and TRBJ1-6; no definite D call. Looked up from germline, CDR1 is SGHRS and CDR2 is YFSETQ. V was cut by 0 bases and J by 8 bases, with 12 bases left in between. The CDR3 is made up of 15 amino acids.

The genes are TRBV6-6 and TRBJ2-1; a weak D match, TRBD2 (7 bases). Germline V gene data show CDR1 as MNHNY and CDR2 as SVGAGI (reference sequence). Trimming cost V 1 base and J 5 bases, with 12 bases left between them. The CDR3 is 15 amino acids. The CDR3 protein is CASSYLAGANNEQFF. CDR3 in DNA: TGTGCCAGCAGTTACTTGGCGGGGGCAAACAATGAGCAGTTCTTC.

This chain links TRBV7-2 with TRBJ2-1; TRBD2 agrees at 10 bases. The CDR3 has 14 amino acids. CDR1 is SGHTA, CDR2 FQGNSA, per germline. V was clipped by 4 bases and J by 6 bases; unmatched bases: 3. The CDR3 bases are TGTGCCAGCAGCTGGACTAGCGGAATCAATGAGCAGTTCTTC. This sequence encodes CASSWTSGINEQFF.

The chain couples TRBV25-1 to TRBJ2-7; perhaps TRBD2 as D (6 bases). Between the trimmed V and J ends, which lost 7 bases and 2 bases, there was a span of 12 bases. This CDR3 contains 13 residues. CDR1 and CDR2 from the germline V gene are MGHDK and SYGVNS. Here the CDR3 DNA reads TGTGCCAGCAATAGCGGAGGCGCCTACGAGCAGTACTTC. It encodes CASNSGGAYEQYF.

The rearrangement links TRBV2 to TRBJ2-5; 7 nucleotides agree with TRBD1. CDR1 SNHLY and CDR2 FYNNEI come from the germline V gene. V dropped 4 bases and J dropped 5; count of bases not matched to a gene: 4. The CDR3 is made up of 13 amino acids. CDR3 loop: CASSGQGRETQYF. The CDR3 region has the DNA TGTGCCAGCAGTGGACAGGGAAGGGAGACCCAGTACTTC. The full variable domain, in which reference TRBV2 and TRBJ2-5 provide the parts outside the CDR3, is EPEVTQTPSHQVTQMGQEVILRCVPISNHLYFYWYRQILGQKVEFLVSFYNNEISEKSEIFDDQFSVERPDGSNFTLKIRSTKLEDSAMYFCASSGQGRETQYFGPGTRLLVL.

J is TRBJ2-1 and V is TRBV6-2 or TRBV6-3; tentatively, D is TRBD2 (6 bases). Germline-derived CDR1 and CDR2 are MNHEY and SVGEGT. Trimming removed 7 bases from V and 4 bases from J, with 17 bases in between. The CDR3 has 15 amino acids. The chain's CDR3 is CASTPQLARYNEQFF. The CDR3 bases are TGTGCCAGCACCCCCCAGCTAGCGAGGTACAATGAGCAGTTCTTC.

This sequence joins TRBV7-8 and TRBJ2-7; 12 nucleotides align to TRBD2. Germline V lookup: CDR1 SGHVS, CDR2 FQNEAQ. The CDR3 totals 14 residues. V gave up 7 bases and J gave up 7 bases; unmatched junction bases: 8. The CDR3 DNA reads TGTGCCAGCACGGGACTAGCGGGCTCGAGGGAGCAGTACTTC. Translating gives CASTGLAGSREQYF.

The chain links TRBV11-2 to TRBJ2-7; 11 bases line up with TRBD1. Germline loops: CDR1 SGHAT, CDR2 FQNNGV. V dropped 2 bases and J dropped 7; count of bases not matched to a gene: 7. The CDR3 runs 15 residues. The CDR3 loop is CASSLRGTGGVEQYF. CDR3 nucleotide sequence: TGTGCCAGCAGCTTACGCGGGACAGGGGGAGTGGAGCAGTACTTC.